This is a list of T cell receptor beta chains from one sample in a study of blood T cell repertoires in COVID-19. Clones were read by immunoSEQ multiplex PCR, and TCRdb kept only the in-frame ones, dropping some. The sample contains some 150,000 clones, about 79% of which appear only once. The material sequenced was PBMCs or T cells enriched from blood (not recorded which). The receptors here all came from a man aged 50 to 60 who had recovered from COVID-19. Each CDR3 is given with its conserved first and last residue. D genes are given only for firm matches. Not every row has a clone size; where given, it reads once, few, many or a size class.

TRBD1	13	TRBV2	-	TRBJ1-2	TGTGCCAGCAGAGACAGGGTTCTGTCTGGCTACACCTTC	CASRDRVLSGYTF
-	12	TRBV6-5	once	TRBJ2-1	TGTGCCAGCAGTTACCGGAGGGGAGAGCAGTTCTTC	CASSYRRGEQFF
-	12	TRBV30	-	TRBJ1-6	TGTGCCTGGAGTGGACAGAATTCACCCCTCCACTTT	CAWSGQNSPLHF
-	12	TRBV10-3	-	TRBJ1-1	TGTGCCAGCAGGACGGGGAACACTGAAGCTTTCTTT	CASRTGNTEAFF
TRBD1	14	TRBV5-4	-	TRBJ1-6	TGTGCCAGCAGCTTGGGAGGGACAGCTTCACCCCTCCACTTT	CASSLGGTASPLHF
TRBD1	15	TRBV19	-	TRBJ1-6	TGTGCCAGTAGTGCGCGGGGACAGGGGAATTCACCCCTCCACTTT	CASSARGQGNSPLHF
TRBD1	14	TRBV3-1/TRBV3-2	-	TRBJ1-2	TGTGCCAGCAGCCGGACAGGGGGGAAAAATGGCTACACCTTC	CASSRTGGKNGYTF
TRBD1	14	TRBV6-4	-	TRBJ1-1	TGTGCCAGCAGTCGGACAGGGGAAGACACTGAAGCTTTCTTT	CASSRTGEDTEAFF
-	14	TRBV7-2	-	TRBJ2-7	TGTGCCAGCAGCTTAAGCCGGGGACTCTACGAGCAGTACTTC	CASSLSRGLYEQYF
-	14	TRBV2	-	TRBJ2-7	TGTGCCAGCAGTGGAGTTAGCGGCTCTTACGAGCAGTACTTC	CASSGVSGSYEQYF
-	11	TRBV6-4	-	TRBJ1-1	TGTGCCAGCGGACAGAACACTGAAGCTTTCTTT	CASGQNTEAFF
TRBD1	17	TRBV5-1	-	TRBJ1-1	TGCGCCAGCAGCTCCGGACAGGGGTCTTTTTATAGCACTGAAGCTTTCTTT	CASSSGQGSFYSTEAFF
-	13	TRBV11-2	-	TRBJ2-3	TGTGCCAGCAGCTTGGACTTTGGGGATACGCAGTATTTT	CASSLDFGDTQYF
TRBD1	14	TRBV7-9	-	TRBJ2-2	TGTGCCAGCCAGACAGGGGGCATGACCGGGGAGCTGTTTTTT	CASQTGGMTGELFF
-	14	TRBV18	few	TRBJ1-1	TGTGCCAGCTCACTGCAGGTTCTGAACACTGAAGCTTTCTTT	CASSLQVLNTEAFF
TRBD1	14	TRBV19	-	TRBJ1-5	TGTGCCAGTAGTACAACAGGGGGCGTGCAGCCCCAGCATTTT	CASSTTGGVQPQHF
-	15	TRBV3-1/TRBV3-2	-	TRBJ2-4	TGTGCCAGCAGCCAAGATAGCGGCCCTAGGGACATTCAGTACTTC	CASSQDSGPRDIQYF
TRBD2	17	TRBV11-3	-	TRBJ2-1	TGTGCCAGCAGCTCCAGATCGACTAGCGGATACTACAATGAGCAGTTCTTC	CASSSRSTSGYYNEQFF
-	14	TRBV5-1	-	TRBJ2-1	TGCGCCAGCAGGAAAGACTCGACAGGCAATGAGCAGTTCTTC	CASRKDSTGNEQFF
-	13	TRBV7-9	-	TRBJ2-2	TGTGCCAGCAGCTTATCAGTCTCCGGGGAGCTGTTTTTT	CASSLSVSGELFF
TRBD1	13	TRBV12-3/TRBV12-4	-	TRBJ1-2	TGTGCCAGCAGTAGGGACAGGGGATCTGTCTACACCTTC	CASSRDRGSVYTF
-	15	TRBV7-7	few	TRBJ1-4	TGTGCTAGCAGCGCGAATTCAGGGGATAATGAAAAACTGTTTTTT	CASSANSGDNEKLFF
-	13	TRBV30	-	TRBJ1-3	TGTGCCTGGAGTTCAGGGTCTGGAAACACCATATATTTT	CAWSSGSGNTIYF
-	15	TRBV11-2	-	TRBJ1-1	TGTGCCAGCAGCTTAGATCAGAGGGAGAACACTGAAGCTTTCTTT	CASSLDQRENTEAFF
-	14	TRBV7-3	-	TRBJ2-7	TGTGCCAGCAGCCCCAATGCTGACAGTACCGAGCAGTACTTC	CASSPNADSTEQYF
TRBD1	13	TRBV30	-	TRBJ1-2	TGTGCCTGGATCAGGCAGGGGGCGGATGGCTACACCTTC	CAWIRQGADGYTF
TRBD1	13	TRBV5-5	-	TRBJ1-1	TGTGCCAGCCGAGGACAGGGGGGCACTGAAGCTTTCTTT	CASRGQGGTEAFF
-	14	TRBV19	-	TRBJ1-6	TGTGCCAGTAGCCCCGACACCGATAATTCACCCCTCCACTTT	CASSPDTDNSPLHF
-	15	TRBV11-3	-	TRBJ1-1	TGTGCCAGCAGCACCGATAGCCGGCCAAACACTGAAGCTTTCTTT	CASSTDSRPNTEAFF